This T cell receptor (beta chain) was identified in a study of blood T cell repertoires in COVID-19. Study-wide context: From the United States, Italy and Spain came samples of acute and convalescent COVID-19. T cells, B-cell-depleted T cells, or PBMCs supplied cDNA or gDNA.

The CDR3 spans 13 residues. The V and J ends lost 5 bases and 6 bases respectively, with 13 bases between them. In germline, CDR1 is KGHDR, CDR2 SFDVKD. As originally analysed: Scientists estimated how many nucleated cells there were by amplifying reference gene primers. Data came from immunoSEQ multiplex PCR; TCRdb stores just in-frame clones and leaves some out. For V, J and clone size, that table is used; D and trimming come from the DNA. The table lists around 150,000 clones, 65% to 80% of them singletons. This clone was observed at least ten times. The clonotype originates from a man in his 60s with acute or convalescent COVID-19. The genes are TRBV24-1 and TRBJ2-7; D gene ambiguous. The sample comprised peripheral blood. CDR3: CATSANSLSEQYF. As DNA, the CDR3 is TGTGCCACCAGTGCTAACAGTCTTAGCGAGCAGTACTTC.